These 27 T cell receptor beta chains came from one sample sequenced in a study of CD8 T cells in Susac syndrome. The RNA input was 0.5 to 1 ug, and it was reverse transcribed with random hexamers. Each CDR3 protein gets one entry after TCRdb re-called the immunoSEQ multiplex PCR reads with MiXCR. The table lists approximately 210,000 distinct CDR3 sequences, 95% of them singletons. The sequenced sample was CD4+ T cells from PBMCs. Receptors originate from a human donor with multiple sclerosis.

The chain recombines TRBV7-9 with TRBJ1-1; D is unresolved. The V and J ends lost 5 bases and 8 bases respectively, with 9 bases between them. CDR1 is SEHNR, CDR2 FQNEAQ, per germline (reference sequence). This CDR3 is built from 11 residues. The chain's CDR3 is CASSPNLEAFF. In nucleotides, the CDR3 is TGTGCCAGCAGCCCCAACCTCGAAGCTTTCTTT. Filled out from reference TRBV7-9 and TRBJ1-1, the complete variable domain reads DTGVSQNPRHKITKRGQNVTFRCDPISEHNRLYWYRQTLGQGPEFLTYFQNEAQLEKSRLLSDRFSAERPKGSFSTLEIQRTEQGDSAMYLCASSPNLEAFFGQGTRLTVV.

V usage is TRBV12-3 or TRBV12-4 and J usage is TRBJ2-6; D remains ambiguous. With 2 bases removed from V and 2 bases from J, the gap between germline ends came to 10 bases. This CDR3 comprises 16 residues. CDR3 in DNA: TGTGCCAGCAGTTTATTAGTCAGTACTGGGGCCAACGTCCTGACTTTC. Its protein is CASSLLVSTGANVLTF.

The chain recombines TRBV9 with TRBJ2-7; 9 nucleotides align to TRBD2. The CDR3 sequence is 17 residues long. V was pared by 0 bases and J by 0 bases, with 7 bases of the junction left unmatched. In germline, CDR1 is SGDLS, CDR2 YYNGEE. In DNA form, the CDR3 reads TGTGCCAGCAGCGTAGGGATTCGTAGCGGGAGCTCCTACGAGCAGTACTTC. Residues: CASSVGIRSGSSYEQYF.

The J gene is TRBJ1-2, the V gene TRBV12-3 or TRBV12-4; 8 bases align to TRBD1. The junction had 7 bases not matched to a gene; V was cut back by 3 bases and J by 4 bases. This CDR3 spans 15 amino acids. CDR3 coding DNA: TGTGCCAGCAGTTTGAGTTTCAGGGGGCCCTATGGCTACACCTTC. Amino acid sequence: CASSLSFRGPYGYTF.

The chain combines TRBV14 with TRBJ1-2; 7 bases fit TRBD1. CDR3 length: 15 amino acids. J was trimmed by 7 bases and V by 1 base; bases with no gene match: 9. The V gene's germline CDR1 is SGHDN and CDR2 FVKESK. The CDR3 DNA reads TGTGCCAGCAGCCAAGGGTTCAAGGGGGCAGGTGGCTACACCTTC. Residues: CASSQGFKGAGGYTF. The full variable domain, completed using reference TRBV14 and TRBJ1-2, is EAGVTQFPSHSVIEKGQTVTLRCDPISGHDNLYWYRRVMGKEIKFLLHFVKESKQDESGMPNNRFLAERTGGTYSTLKVQPAELEDSGVYFCASSQGFKGAGGYTFGSGTRLTVV.

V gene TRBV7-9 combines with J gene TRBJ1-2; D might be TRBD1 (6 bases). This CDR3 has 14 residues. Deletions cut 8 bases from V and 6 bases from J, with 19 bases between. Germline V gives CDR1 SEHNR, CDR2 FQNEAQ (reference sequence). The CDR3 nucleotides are TGTGCCAGCGAAGTAGACAGGAATCAAGATGGCTACACCTTC. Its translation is CASEVDRNQDGYTF.

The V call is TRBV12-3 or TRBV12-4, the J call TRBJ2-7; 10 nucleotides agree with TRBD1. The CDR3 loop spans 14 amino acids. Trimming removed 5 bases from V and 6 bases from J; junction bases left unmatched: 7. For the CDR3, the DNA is TGTGCCAGCAGTATCGGGACAGGGGTTAGCGAGCAGTACTTC. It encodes CASSIGTGVSEQYF.

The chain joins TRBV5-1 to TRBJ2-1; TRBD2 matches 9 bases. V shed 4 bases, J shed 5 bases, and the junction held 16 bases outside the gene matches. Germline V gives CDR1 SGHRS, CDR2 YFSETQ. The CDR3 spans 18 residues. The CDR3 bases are TGCGCCAGCAGCGGACGGGGGATTAGCGGGAGTAGGAACAATGAGCAGTTCTTC. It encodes CASSGRGISGSRNNEQFF.

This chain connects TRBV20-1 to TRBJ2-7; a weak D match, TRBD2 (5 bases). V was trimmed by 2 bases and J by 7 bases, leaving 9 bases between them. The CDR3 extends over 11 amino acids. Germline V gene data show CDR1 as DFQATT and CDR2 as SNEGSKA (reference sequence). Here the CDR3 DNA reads TGCAGTGCTAGAACGGGGTGGGAGCAGTACTTC. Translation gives CSARTGWEQYF.

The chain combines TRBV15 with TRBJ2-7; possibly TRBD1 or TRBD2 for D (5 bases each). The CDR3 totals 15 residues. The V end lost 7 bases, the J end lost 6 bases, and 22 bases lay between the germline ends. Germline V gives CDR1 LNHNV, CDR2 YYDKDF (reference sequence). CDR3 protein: CATTKGPVGVGEQYF. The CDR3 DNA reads TGTGCCACCACGAAGGGTCCAGTGGGGGTTGGCGAGCAGTACTTC.

The CDR3 reads CAISVSNYGYTF. CDR3 DNA sequence: TGTGCCATCAGTGTTTCTAACTATGGCTACACCTTC. V and J are TRBV10-3 and TRBJ1-2; D ambiguous. Trimming took 4 bases from V and 0 from J, leaving 3 bases between them. CDR1 and CDR2 (germline): ENHRY, SYGVKD. This CDR3 is built from 12 residues.

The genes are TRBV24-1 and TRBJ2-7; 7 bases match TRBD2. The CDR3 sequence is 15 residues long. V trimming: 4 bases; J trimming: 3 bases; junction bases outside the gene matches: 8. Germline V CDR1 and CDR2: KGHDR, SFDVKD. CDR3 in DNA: TGTGCCACCAGTGACCCAAAAAGCGGGGACTACGAGCAGTACTTC. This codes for CATSDPKSGDYEQYF.

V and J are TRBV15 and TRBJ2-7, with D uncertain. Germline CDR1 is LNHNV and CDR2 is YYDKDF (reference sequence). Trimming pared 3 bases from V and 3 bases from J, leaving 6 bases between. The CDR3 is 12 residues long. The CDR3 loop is CATSSGFYEQYF. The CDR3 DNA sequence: TGTGCCACCAGCAGCGGTTTCTACGAGCAGTACTTC.

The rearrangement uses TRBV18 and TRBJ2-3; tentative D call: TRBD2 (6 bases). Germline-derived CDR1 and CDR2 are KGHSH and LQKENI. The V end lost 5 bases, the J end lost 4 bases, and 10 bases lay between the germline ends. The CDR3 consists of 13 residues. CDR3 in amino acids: CASSTIAADTQYF. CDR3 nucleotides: TGTGCCAGCTCAACCATAGCGGCAGATACGCAGTATTTT.

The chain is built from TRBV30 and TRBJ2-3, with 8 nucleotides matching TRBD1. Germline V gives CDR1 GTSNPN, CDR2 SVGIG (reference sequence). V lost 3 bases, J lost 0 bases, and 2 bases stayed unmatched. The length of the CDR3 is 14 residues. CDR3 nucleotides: TGTGCCTGGAGGGACAGGGTTAGCACAGATACGCAGTATTTT. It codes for CAWRDRVSTDTQYF. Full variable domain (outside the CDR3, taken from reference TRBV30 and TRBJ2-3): SQTIHQWPATLVQPVGSPLSLECTVEGTSNPNLYWYRQAAGRGLQLLFYSVGIGQISSEVPQNLSASRPQDRQFILSSKKLLLSDSGFYLCAWRDRVSTDTQYFGPGTRLTVL.

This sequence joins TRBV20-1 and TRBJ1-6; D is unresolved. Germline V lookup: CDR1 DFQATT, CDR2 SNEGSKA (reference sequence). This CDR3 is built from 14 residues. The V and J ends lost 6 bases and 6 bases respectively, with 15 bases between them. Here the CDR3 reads CSARRGPGNSPLHF. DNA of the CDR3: TGCAGTGCCAGACGAGGGCCCGGTAATTCACCCCTCCACTTT.

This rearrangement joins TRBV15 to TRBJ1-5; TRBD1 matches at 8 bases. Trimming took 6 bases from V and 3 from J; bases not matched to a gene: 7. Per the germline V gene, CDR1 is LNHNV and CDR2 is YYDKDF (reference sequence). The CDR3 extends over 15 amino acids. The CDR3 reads CATRPGGLNNQPQHF. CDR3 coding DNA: TGTGCCACCAGACCAGGGGGCTTGAACAATCAGCCCCAGCATTTT.

CDR3 nucleotide sequence: TGTGCCAGCAGCCTCTCGCCCTCTGCTAACTATGGCTACACCTTC. Translating gives CASSLSPSANYGYTF. J is TRBJ1-2 and V is TRBV5-6; no firm D call. The V gene's germline CDR1 is SGHDT and CDR2 YYEEEE. Between the trimmed V and J ends, which lost 4 bases and 0 bases, there was a span of 13 bases. The CDR3 is 15 residues long.

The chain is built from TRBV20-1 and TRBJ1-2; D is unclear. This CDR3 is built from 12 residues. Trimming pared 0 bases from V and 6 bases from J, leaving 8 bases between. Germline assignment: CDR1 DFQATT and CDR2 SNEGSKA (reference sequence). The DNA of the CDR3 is TGCAGTGCTAGAGAGGGGAGCAATGGCTACACCTTC. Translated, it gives CSAREGSNGYTF.

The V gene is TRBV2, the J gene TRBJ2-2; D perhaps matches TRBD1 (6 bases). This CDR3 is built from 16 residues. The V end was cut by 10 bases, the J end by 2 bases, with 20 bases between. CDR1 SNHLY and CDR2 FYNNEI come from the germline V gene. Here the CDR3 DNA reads TGTGCCACCTCCCCGCCGGGACAACTTAACACCGGGGAGCTGTTTTTT. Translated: CATSPPGQLNTGELFF. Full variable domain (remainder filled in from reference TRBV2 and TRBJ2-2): EPEVTQTPSHQVTQMGQEVILRCVPISNHLYFYWYRQILGQKVEFLVSFYNNEISEKSEIFDDQFSVERPDGSNFTLKIRSTKLEDSAMYFCATSPPGQLNTGELFFGEGSRLTVL.

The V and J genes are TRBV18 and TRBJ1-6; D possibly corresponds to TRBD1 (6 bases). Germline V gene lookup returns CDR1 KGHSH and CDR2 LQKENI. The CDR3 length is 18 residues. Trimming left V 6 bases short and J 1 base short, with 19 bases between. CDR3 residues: CASSPINRDGSYNSPLHF. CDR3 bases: TGTGCCAGCTCCCCGATAAACAGGGATGGTTCCTATAATTCACCCCTCCACTTT.

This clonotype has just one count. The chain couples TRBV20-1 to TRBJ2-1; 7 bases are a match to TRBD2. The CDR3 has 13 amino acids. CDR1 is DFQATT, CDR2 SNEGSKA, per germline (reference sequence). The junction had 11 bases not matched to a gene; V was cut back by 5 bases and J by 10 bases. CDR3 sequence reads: CSAPSESGVEQFF. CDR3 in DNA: TGCAGTGCTCCCAGTGAGAGCGGGGTGGAGCAGTTCTTC.

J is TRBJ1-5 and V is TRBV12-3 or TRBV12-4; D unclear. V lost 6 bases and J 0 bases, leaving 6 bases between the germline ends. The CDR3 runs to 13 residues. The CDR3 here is CASRDRSNQPQHF. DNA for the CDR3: TGTGCCAGCAGAGATCGTAGCAATCAGCCCCAGCATTTT.

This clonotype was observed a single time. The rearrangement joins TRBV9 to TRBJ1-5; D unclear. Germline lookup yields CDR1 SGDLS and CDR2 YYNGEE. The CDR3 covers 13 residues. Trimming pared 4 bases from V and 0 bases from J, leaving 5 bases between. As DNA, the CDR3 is TGTGCCAGCAGCAGGGTTAGCAATCAGCCCCAGCATTTT. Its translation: CASSRVSNQPQHF.

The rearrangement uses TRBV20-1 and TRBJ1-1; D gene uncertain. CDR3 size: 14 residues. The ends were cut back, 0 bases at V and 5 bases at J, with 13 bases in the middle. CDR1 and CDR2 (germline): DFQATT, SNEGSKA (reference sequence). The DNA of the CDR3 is TGCAGTGCTAGAGATGCAAGGGCTGGGACTGAAGCTTTCTTT. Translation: CSARDARAGTEAFF.

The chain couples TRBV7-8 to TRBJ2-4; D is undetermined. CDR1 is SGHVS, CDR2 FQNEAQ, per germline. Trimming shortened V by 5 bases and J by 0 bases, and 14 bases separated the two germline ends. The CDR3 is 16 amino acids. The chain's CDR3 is CASSTRSRLAKNIQYF. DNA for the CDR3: TGTGCCAGCAGCACCCGAAGCAGATTAGCCAAAAACATTCAGTACTTC.

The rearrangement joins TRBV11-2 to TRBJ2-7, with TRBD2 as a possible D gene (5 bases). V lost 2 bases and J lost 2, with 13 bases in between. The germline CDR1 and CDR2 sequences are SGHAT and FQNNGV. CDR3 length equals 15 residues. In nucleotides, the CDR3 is TGTGCCAGCAGCTTACCGACTACGGCTACCTACGAGCAGTACTTC. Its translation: CASSLPTTATYEQYF.